A single sample is the source of the 25 T cell receptor beta chains below, sequenced in a study of OX40 agonist ivuxolimab in advanced cancers. Some clones are missing from TCRdb's copy, which holds only in-frame ones; the method was immunoSEQ multiplex PCR. The table lists 95,000 to 100,000 clones, roughly 83% of them singletons. Sample: CD4+ or CD8+ T cells sorted from blood, taken in a trial of the OX40 agonist ivuxolimab. These receptor sequences come from an adult with an advanced solid tumor such as melanoma, head and neck, liver or kidney cancer.

The rearrangement links TRBV5-6 to TRBJ2-5; the match to TRBD2 covers 13 bases. The CDR3 length is 16 residues. The V gene end was trimmed by 4 bases and the J gene end by 2 bases; junction bases not matched to a gene: 5. Per the germline V gene, CDR1 is SGHDT and CDR2 is YYEEEE. The CDR3 DNA reads as TGTGCCAGCAGCCCACTAGCGGGAGGGGCGCAAGAGACCCAGTACTTC. Protein sequence: CASSPLAGGAQETQYF.

CDR3 residues: CASSLPRTGQPQHF. The DNA for the CDR3 is TGTGCCAGCAGCTTACCTAGGACGGGTCAGCCCCAGCATTTT. The chain is built from TRBV7-2 and TRBJ1-5; the D is unclear. This CDR3 spans 14 amino acids. V lost 2 bases and J lost 6, with 11 bases in between. Germline assignment: CDR1 SGHTA and CDR2 FQGNSA. Supplemented by reference TRBV7-2 and TRBJ1-5, the full variable domain reads GAGVSQSPSNKVTEKGKDVELRCDPISGHTALYWYRQSLGQGLEFLIYFQGNSAPDKSGLPSDRFSAERTGGSVSTLTIQRTQQEDSAVYLCASSLPRTGQPQHFGDGTRLSIL.

The V gene is TRBV7-7, the J gene TRBJ2-5, with TRBD1 matching over 7 bases. Trimming at V came to 6 bases and at J to 3 bases, leaving 7 bases not matched to a gene. The CDR3 covers 14 residues. Germline-derived CDR1 and CDR2 are SSHAT and FNYEAQ (reference sequence). The CDR3 DNA reads as TGTGCCAGCAGTAAACAGGGGATTGAAGAGACCCAGTACTTC. It is translated as CASSKQGIEETQYF.

The rearrangement joins TRBV7-2 to TRBJ2-1, with 8 bases aligning to TRBD1. The trim removed 1 base at V and 2 bases at J, leaving 1 base unmatched. Germline V gives CDR1 SGHTA, CDR2 FQGNSA. This CDR3 has 15 amino acids. CDR3 loop: CASSLGGQAYNEQFF. The CDR3 DNA reads TGTGCCAGCAGCTTAGGGGGACAGGCCTACAATGAGCAGTTCTTC.

The chain uses TRBV4-1 and TRBJ1-2, with TRBD1 identical over 9 bases. The trim removed 0 bases at V and 4 bases at J, leaving 9 bases unmatched. Germline values: CDR1 MGHRA, CDR2 YSYEKL. The CDR3 contains 17 residues. The CDR3 spells CASSQDPQGAQGYGYTF. CDR3 DNA sequence: TGCGCCAGCAGCCAAGACCCACAGGGGGCTCAAGGCTATGGCTACACCTTC.

The chain employs TRBV5-1 and TRBJ2-1, with 11 nucleotides matching TRBD2. CDR1 is SGHRS and CDR2 is YFSETQ in the germline V gene. Losses at the gene ends were 3 bases for V and 7 bases for J; bases not matched to a gene: 9. The CDR3 runs 16 residues. The CDR3 spells CASSWGASGGPNEQFF. In DNA, the CDR3 is TGCGCCAGCAGCTGGGGCGCTAGCGGGGGGCCTAATGAGCAGTTCTTC.

This chain uses TRBV29-1 with TRBJ2-1; D unresolved. Germline V gene lookup returns CDR1 SQVTM and CDR2 ANQGSEA. The V end was cut by 6 bases, the J end by 3 bases, with 15 bases between. The CDR3 contains 14 residues. The CDR3 sequence: CSVGYLGFYNEQFF. CDR3 DNA sequence: TGCAGCGTGGGCTACTTGGGGTTCTACAATGAGCAGTTCTTC.

The rearrangement uses TRBV14 and TRBJ1-4, with no clear D. Looked up from germline, CDR1 is SGHDN and CDR2 is FVKESK. V lost 2 bases, J lost 0 bases, and 7 bases lay in between. The CDR3 extends over 15 amino acids. The CDR3 reads CASSQRHTTNEKLFF. CDR3 DNA: TGTGCCAGCAGCCAACGACACACAACTAATGAAAAACTGTTTTTT.

This clone was detected once. This CDR3 reads CASSRKTSGQRNEQFF. The CDR3 nucleotides read TGCGCCAGCAGCCGAAAAACTAGCGGCCAGAGGAATGAGCAGTTCTTC. The genes are TRBV4-3 and TRBJ2-1; the match to TRBD2 covers 8 bases. The CDR3 is 16 residues long. Germline V lookup: CDR1 LGHNA, CDR2 YSLEER. The J segment lost 7 bases and the V segment lost 4 bases, leaving 12 bases of the junction unmatched.

This chain joins TRBV13 and TRBJ1-5, with TRBD1 identical over 9 bases. This CDR3 spans 19 amino acids. The V gene's germline CDR1 is PRHDT and CDR2 FYEKMQ (reference sequence). V shed 3 bases, J shed 4 bases, and the junction held 16 bases outside the gene matches. The DNA of the CDR3 is TGTGCCAGCAGCTTTTCTCGGCTGCACAGGGGGCGGCGGAATCAGCCCCAGCATTTT. It yields the protein CASSFSRLHRGRRNQPQHF.

The CDR3 DNA reads TGCGCCAGCAGCGCCCAGGGGGCCCACTACGAGCAGTACTTC. Translation: CASSAQGAHYEQYF. The chain links TRBV5-1 to TRBJ2-7; 8 bases are a match to TRBD1. Trimming took 4 bases from V and 3 from J; bases not matched to a gene: 6. The CDR3 length is 14 residues. CDR1 and CDR2 (germline): SGHRS, YFSETQ.

The gene calls are TRBV6-4 and TRBJ1-5; no clear D gene. The V and J ends lost 3 bases and 4 bases respectively, with 7 bases between them. CDR3 length: 13 amino acids. Germline lookup yields CDR1 MRHNA and CDR2 SNTAGT. The CDR3 is CASSEGRNQPQHF. The CDR3 DNA reads as TGTGCCAGCAGTGAAGGTCGTAATCAGCCCCAGCATTTT.

The chain carries TRBV4-1 and TRBJ2-3; the match to TRBD2 covers 10 bases. Trimming at V came to 1 base and at J to 1 base, leaving 5 bases not matched to a gene. Germline V lookup: CDR1 MGHRA, CDR2 YSYEKL. The CDR3 is 17 amino acids. DNA of the CDR3: TGCGCCAGCAGCCAAGGGACCGGGACTAGCGGCACAGATACGCAGTATTTT. Protein product: CASSQGTGTSGTDTQYF.

The chain employs TRBV11-2 and TRBJ2-7, with D hard to call. The germline V gene encodes CDR1 SGHAT and CDR2 FQNNGV. The CDR3 is 13 residues long. V lost 1 base and J lost 3, with 7 bases in between. The CDR3 DNA follows: TGTGCCAGCAGCTTAGTGGCAGTCTACGAGCAGTACTTC. Its protein product is CASSLVAVYEQYF.

The V call is TRBV6-6, the J call TRBJ2-7, with 10 bases matching TRBD1. This CDR3 is built from 15 residues. Trimming took 0 bases from V and 7 from J; bases not matched to a gene: 6. The germline V gene has CDR1 MNHNY and CDR2 SVGAGI (reference sequence). DNA for the CDR3: TGTGCCAGCAGTTACTCGGGACAGGGGATTGGTGAGCAGTACTTC. Its translation is CASSYSGQGIGEQYF.

This clone was seen only a few times. The CDR3 loop is CAWGTGTNEKLFF. For the CDR3, the DNA is TGTGCCTGGGGGACAGGGACTAATGAAAAACTGTTTTTT. This chain links TRBV30 with TRBJ1-4; 9 nucleotides match TRBD1. Germline CDR1 GTSNPN, CDR2 SVGIG (reference sequence). CDR3 length: 13 residues. V lost 5 bases, J lost 2 bases, and 0 bases stayed unmatched.

The J gene is TRBJ2-4, the V gene TRBV19; 8 nucleotides line up with TRBD2. CDR3 length: 17 amino acids. Germline CDR1 and CDR2: LNHDA and SQIVND (reference sequence). V gave up 3 bases and J gave up 2 bases; unmatched junction bases: 9. CDR3 sequence: CASSIGREGLSKNIQYF. For the CDR3, the DNA is TGTGCCAGTAGTATCGGACGGGAGGGCCTATCCAAAAACATTCAGTACTTC. Using reference TRBV19 and TRBJ2-4 for the parts outside the CDR3, the full variable domain is DGGITQSPKYLFRKEGQNVTLSCEQNLNHDAMYWYRQDPGQGLRLIYYSQIVNDFQKGDIAEGYSVSREKKESFPLTVTSAQKNPTAFYLCASSIGREGLSKNIQYFGAGTRLSVL.

The V gene is TRBV7-8, the J gene TRBJ1-1; D not certain. Germline values: CDR1 SGHVS, CDR2 FQNEAQ. Between the trimmed V and J ends, which lost 6 bases and 3 bases, there was a span of 11 bases. The CDR3 totals 13 residues. CDR3 in DNA: TGTGCCAGCAGTTTAACGGCGGACACTGAAGCTTTCTTT. Protein: CASSLTADTEAFF.

The chain links TRBV7-9 to TRBJ2-1; 8 nucleotides line up with TRBD2. V lost 1 base, J lost 8 bases, and 7 bases stayed unmatched. The CDR3 extends over 15 amino acids. The V gene's germline CDR1 is SEHNR and CDR2 FQNEAQ (reference sequence). The CDR3 is CASSLGRYSGDEQFF. The CDR3 nucleotides are TGTGCCAGCAGCTTAGGTCGATATAGCGGGGATGAGCAGTTCTTC. Complete variable domain (other parts from reference TRBV7-9 and TRBJ2-1): DTGVSQNPRHKITKRGQNVTFRCDPISEHNRLYWYRQTLGQGPEFLTYFQNEAQLEKSRLLSDRFSAERPKGSFSTLEIQRTEQGDSAMYLCASSLGRYSGDEQFFGPGTRLTVL.

V gene TRBV18 combines with J gene TRBJ1-2; 11 bases align to TRBD1. Germline trimming cut 3 bases from V and 7 bases from J; bases unmatched to any gene: 13. This CDR3 has 17 amino acids. The germline V gene encodes CDR1 KGHSH and CDR2 LQKENI. The CDR3 nucleotides are TGTGCCAGCTCACCGATATTACCGGGACAGGGGGAGATTGGCTACACCTTC. Translated: CASSPILPGQGEIGYTF.

Concerning this clone: This sample also contains other DNA sequences that code for the same CDR3. V and J are TRBV2 and TRBJ1-4, with D maybe TRBD1 (5 bases). The V end lost 5 bases, the J end lost 4 bases, and 11 bases lay between the germline ends. Germline CDR1 reads SNHLY; CDR2 reads FYNNEI. The CDR3 covers 14 residues. CDR3 sequence reads: CASSLGGNNEKLFF. CDR3 DNA: TGTGCCAGCAGTTTGGGGGGGAATAATGAAAAACTGTTTTTT.

The chain is built from TRBV7-2 and TRBJ1-5, with 9 bases fitting TRBD1. The CDR3 contains 15 residues. Trimming took 4 bases from V and 7 from J; bases not matched to a gene: 8. Germline CDR1 is SGHTA and CDR2 is FQGNSA. CDR3: CASSSRTGVTQPQHF. CDR3 in DNA: TGTGCCAGCAGCTCCAGGACAGGGGTCACGCAGCCCCAGCATTTT.

DNA for the CDR3: TGTGCCAGCAGCTCGGGACAGGGGCCCTTCTACACAGATACGCAGTATTTT. Protein product: CASSSGQGPFYTDTQYF. The chain couples TRBV27 to TRBJ2-3, with 10 bases lining up with TRBD1. The CDR3 is 17 amino acids. Germline-derived CDR1 and CDR2 are MNHEY and SMNVEV (reference sequence). The V gene end was trimmed by 6 bases and the J gene end by 2 bases; junction bases not matched to a gene: 11.

This chain uses TRBV5-5 with TRBJ1-2; 10 bases map to TRBD1. The CDR3 has 14 amino acids. V was clipped by 6 bases and J by 3 bases; unmatched bases: 5. Germline V gene lookup returns CDR1 SGHKS and CDR2 YYEKEE (reference sequence). This chain's CDR3 is CASNRDRGDYGYTF. The CDR3 DNA follows: TGTGCCAGCAACAGGGACAGGGGAGACTATGGCTACACCTTC.

V usage is TRBV7-2 and J usage is TRBJ2-7, with 7 bases matching TRBD1. The germline gives CDR1 SGHTA, CDR2 FQGNSA. This CDR3 is 14 amino acids long. J lost 3 bases, V lost 1 base, and 3 bases had no gene match. The CDR3 protein is CASSLVGQFYEQYF. CDR3 DNA: TGTGCCAGCAGCTTAGTGGGACAGTTCTACGAGCAGTACTTC.